This record covers a single T cell receptor beta chain. This specimen comes from a study of synovial regulatory T cells in juvenile arthritis. Sequencing used immunoSEQ multiplex PCR; TCRdb keeps in-frame clones, though not all of them. The sample holds 7,500 to 10,000 clones. CDR3 length equals 20 residues. Only the protein sequence is given. Germline CDR1 is LGHNA and CDR2 is YSLEER. The TCR comes from a donor aged 2-30 years with juvenile idiopathic arthritis. The sample taken for sequencing was Treg cells from blood. Described subset: remaining (HLA-DR-negative) circulating blood Treg cells. The V and J genes are TRBV4-3 and TRBJ2-6; without DNA, the TCRdb call of TRBD1 cannot be checked. CDR3 in amino acids: CASSQVLSGRSISGANVLTF.